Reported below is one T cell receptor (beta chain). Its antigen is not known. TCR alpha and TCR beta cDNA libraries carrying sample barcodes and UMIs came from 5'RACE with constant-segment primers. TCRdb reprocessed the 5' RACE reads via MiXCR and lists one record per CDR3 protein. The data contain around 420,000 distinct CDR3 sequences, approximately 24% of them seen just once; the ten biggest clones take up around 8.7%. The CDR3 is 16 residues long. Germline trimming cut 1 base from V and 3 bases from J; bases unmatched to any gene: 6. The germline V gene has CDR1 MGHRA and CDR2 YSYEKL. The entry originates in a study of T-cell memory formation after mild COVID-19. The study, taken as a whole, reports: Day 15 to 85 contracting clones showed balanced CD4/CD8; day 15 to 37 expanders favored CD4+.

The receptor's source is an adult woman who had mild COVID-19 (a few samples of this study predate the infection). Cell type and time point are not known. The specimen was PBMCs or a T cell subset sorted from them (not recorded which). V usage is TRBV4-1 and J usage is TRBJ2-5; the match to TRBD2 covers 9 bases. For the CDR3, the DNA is TGCGCCAGCAGCCAAGCCGTAGGACTAGCGAAAGAGACCCAGTACTTC. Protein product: CASSQAVGLAKETQYF.